A single sample gave rise to the 23 T cell receptor beta chains below, sequenced in a study of T-cell memory formation after mild COVID-19. TCRdb used MiXCR to reprocess the 5' RACE reads, holding one entry per CDR3 protein. The repertoire includes more than 120,000 distinct CDR3 sequences, 5.5% to 7% of them detected once, and 2% to 2.5% sits in the top ten. Sequenced sample: PBMCs or a T cell subset sorted from them (not recorded which). The receptors were gathered from an adult woman who had mild COVID-19 (a few samples of this study predate the infection). Cell type and time point are not known.

This chain links TRBV9 with TRBJ2-7; a weak D match, TRBD1 (6 bases). This CDR3 has 15 residues. CDR1 and CDR2 (germline): SGDLS, YYNGEE. V dropped 2 bases and J dropped 2 bases, with 14 bases sitting between them. CDR3 region: CASSVGDTHTYEQYF. In DNA, the CDR3 is TGTGCCAGCAGCGTGGGGGACACCCATACCTACGAGCAGTACTTC.

This clonotype was recorded many times. This chain links TRBV6-5 with TRBJ2-6; D is ambiguous. CDR1 is MNHEY, CDR2 SVGAGI, per germline. V lost 0 bases, J lost 3 bases, and 0 bases lay in between. The CDR3 extends over 13 amino acids. The CDR3 DNA reads TGTGCCAGCAGTTACTCTGGGGCCAACGTCCTGACTTTC. It codes for CASSYSGANVLTF.

This clonotype was seen at least ten times. The V call is TRBV12-3 or TRBV12-4, the J call TRBJ1-2, with 9 nucleotides matching TRBD1. V lost 6 bases and J lost 4; bases outside the gene matches: 6. The CDR3 extends over 14 amino acids. In DNA form, the CDR3 reads TGTGCCAGCAGGGGCGACAGGGGGGCCTATGGCTACACCTTC. It translates to CASRGDRGAYGYTF.

V is TRBV2 and J is TRBJ1-1; D uncertain. Germline CDR1 is SNHLY and CDR2 is FYNNEI. Trimming pared 3 bases from V and 2 bases from J, leaving 7 bases between. The CDR3 runs to 13 residues. CDR3 protein: CASSDSFNTEAFF. As DNA, the CDR3 is TGTGCCAGCAGTGACAGTTTTAACACTGAAGCTTTCTTT.

This clonotype was seen at least ten times. The chain combines TRBV7-2 with TRBJ1-3; no clear D. The CDR3 loop spans 14 amino acids. The germline V and J ends were trimmed by 9 bases and 0 bases, with 12 bases remaining between them. CDR1 and CDR2 (germline): SGHTA, FQGNSA. The CDR3 reads CASRAPFSGNTIYF. DNA for the CDR3: TGTGCCAGTAGGGCCCCATTCTCTGGAAACACCATATATTTT.

CDR3 region: CASSQPATGMVEKLFF. CDR3 nucleotide sequence: TGTGCCAGCAGTCAGCCAGCGACAGGGATGGTGGAAAAACTGTTTTTT. The V call is TRBV12-3 or TRBV12-4, the J call TRBJ1-4; 7 bases agree with TRBD1. The CDR3 is 16 residues long. The ends lost 5 bases at V and 8 bases at J; junction bases unmatched: 14.

The table lists this clonotype with a few counts. The J gene is TRBJ1-5, the V gene TRBV9; D is unresolved. CDR1 SGDLS and CDR2 YYNGEE come from the germline V gene. V was clipped by 2 bases and J by 2 bases, with 11 bases between them. The CDR3 extends over 15 amino acids. CDR3 sequence: CASSVDPEGNQPQHF. The CDR3 DNA reads as TGTGCCAGCAGCGTGGACCCGGAGGGCAATCAGCCCCAGCATTTT. Together with reference TRBV9 and TRBJ1-5, the CDR3 gives the full variable domain: DSGVTQTPKHLITATGQRVTLRCSPRSGDLSVYWYQQSLDQGLQFLIQYYNGEERAKGNILERFSAQQFPDLHSELNLSSLELGDSALYFCASSVDPEGNQPQHFGDGTRLSIL.

J is TRBJ1-3 and V is TRBV20-1; D unresolved. With 6 bases removed from V and 0 bases from J, the gap between germline ends came to 9 bases. This CDR3 region has 13 residues. In germline, CDR1 is DFQATT, CDR2 SNEGSKA (reference sequence). The DNA of the CDR3 is TGCAGTGCCCAGCGGGTCTCTGGAAACACCATATATTTT. Residues: CSAQRVSGNTIYF.

This clonotype was counted many times. The gene calls are TRBV7-2 and TRBJ1-4; D is unclear. V was clipped by 6 bases and J by 8 bases, with 10 bases between them. Germline CDR1 reads SGHTA; CDR2 reads FQGNSA. The CDR3 is made up of 12 amino acids. CDR3 amino acids: CASSPGAEKLFF. The CDR3, as DNA: TGTGCCAGCAGTCCAGGTGCCGAAAAACTGTTTTTT.

This clonotype was counted only a few times. The CDR3, as DNA: TGTGCCAGCAGTCCAAAGGGACAGGTCACCGGGGAGCTGTTTTTT. Protein sequence: CASSPKGQVTGELFF. The rearrangement joins TRBV12-3 or TRBV12-4 to TRBJ2-2; 8 bases align to TRBD1. V was pared by 5 bases and J by 4 bases, with 6 bases of the junction left unmatched. This CDR3 contains 15 residues.

The sample holds many counts of this clonotype. This sequence joins TRBV20-1 and TRBJ2-7, with 13 bases lining up with TRBD2. Germline V gene sequence: CDR1 DFQATT, CDR2 SNEGSKA (reference sequence). This CDR3 spans 14 amino acids. Trimming took 6 bases from V and 2 from J; bases not matched to a gene: 4. CDR3 in DNA: TGCAGTGCCGAGACTAGCGGGAGGACCTACGAGCAGTACTTC. This encodes CSAETSGRTYEQYF.

The chain has TRBV6-5 and TRBJ1-1; D may be TRBD1 (6 bases). Trimming took off 0 bases at V and 4 bases at J, with 6 bases between the two ends. Germline assignment: CDR1 MNHEY and CDR2 SVGAGI. The CDR3 has 13 residues. The chain's CDR3 is CASSYSGGTEAFF. In nucleotides, the CDR3 is TGTGCCAGCAGTTACTCAGGGGGCACTGAAGCTTTCTTT.

This clonotype was seen more than once but under ten times. V gene TRBV20-1 combines with J gene TRBJ1-5; tentatively, D is TRBD1 (6 bases). Deletions cut 4 bases from V and 6 bases from J, with 13 bases between. This CDR3 contains 13 residues. Germline values: CDR1 DFQATT, CDR2 SNEGSKA (reference sequence). CDR3 sequence: CSANREGSQPQHF. For the CDR3, the DNA is TGCAGTGCTAACAGGGAGGGATCTCAGCCCCAGCATTTT.

This clonotype has more than one count but fewer than ten. The genes are TRBV7-3 and TRBJ1-1, with TRBD1 matching 8 bases. Germline trimming cut 5 bases from V and 5 bases from J; bases unmatched to any gene: 19. Germline assignment: CDR1 SGHTA and CDR2 FQGTGA. This CDR3 contains 18 residues. CDR3 sequence: CASSPRQGLVGLRTEAFF. The CDR3 region has the DNA TGTGCCAGCAGCCCCCGACAGGGGTTGGTGGGTTTGCGAACTGAAGCTTTCTTT.

This clonotype was found many times. V gene TRBV12-3 or TRBV12-4 combines with J gene TRBJ2-1, with TRBD2 matching over 9 bases. V shed 3 bases, J shed 5 bases, and the junction held 8 bases outside the gene matches. CDR3 length equals 16 residues. In DNA, the CDR3 is TGTGCCAGCAGTTTCTTAAGCGGGAGGTCTAACAATGAGCAGTTCTTC. Encoded protein: CASSFLSGRSNNEQFF.

The chain joins TRBV5-4 to TRBJ2-3, with D uncertain. The CDR3 consists of 12 residues. V lost 4 bases to trimming and J lost 2 bases, with 5 bases between them. Looked up from germline, CDR1 is SGHNT and CDR2 is YYREEE (reference sequence). The CDR3 region has the DNA TGTGCCAGCAGCACGACCACAGATACGCAGTATTTT. Translating gives CASSTTTDTQYF.

This clonotype was detected ten times or more. The rearrangement uses TRBV11-2 and TRBJ2-2; D may be TRBD1 (5 bases). Germline V gives CDR1 SGHAT, CDR2 FQNNGV. The germline V and J ends were trimmed by 1 base and 7 bases, with 13 bases remaining between them. This CDR3 is 15 amino acids long. The CDR3, as DNA: TGTGCCAGCAGCTTAGGGGGCACTCTCTTCGGGGAGCTGTTTTTT. It yields the protein CASSLGGTLFGELFF.

This clonotype was picked up many times. As DNA, the CDR3 is TGTGCCAGCAGCCAAGGACTAGCGGGGGCCTACCAGTTCTTC. It encodes CASSQGLAGAYQFF. The chain links TRBV4-2 to TRBJ2-1, with 12 bases that match TRBD2. Trimming removed 1 base from V and 13 bases from J; junction bases left unmatched: 5. The CDR3 consists of 14 residues. Germline-derived CDR1 and CDR2 are LGHNA and YNFKEQ.

This clonotype was seen a few times. The rearrangement links TRBV6-2 or TRBV6-3 to TRBJ1-1; maybe TRBD1 (6 bases). The CDR3 spans 14 residues. The germline V and J ends were trimmed by 8 bases and 5 bases, with 18 bases remaining between them. Per germline, CDR1 MNHEY and CDR2 SVGEGT. For the CDR3, the DNA is TGTGCCAGCCGGCATGGGGGCTTAGGGACTGAAGCTTTCTTT. Protein: CASRHGGLGTEAFF.

This clonotype turned up a few times. The chain is built from TRBV4-3 and TRBJ2-7, with 12 bases aligning to TRBD1. This CDR3 has 16 amino acids. CDR1 LGHNA and CDR2 YSLEER come from the germline V gene. V shed 0 bases, J shed 6 bases, and the junction held 6 bases outside the gene matches. CDR3: CASSQDQGQGAAEQYF. Here the CDR3 DNA reads TGCGCCAGCAGCCAAGATCAGGGACAGGGGGCAGCCGAGCAGTACTTC.

The DNA of the CDR3 is TGTGCCAGCAGTGAAGCTGGGGACTCCCTGTACGAGCAGTACTTC. Amino acids: CASSEAGDSLYEQYF. V usage is TRBV2 and J usage is TRBJ2-7; a weak D match, TRBD2 (6 bases). The germline V gene encodes CDR1 SNHLY and CDR2 FYNNEI. This CDR3 is built from 15 residues. Trimming cost V 0 bases and J 4 bases, with 13 bases left between them. The whole variable domain, remainder taken from reference TRBV2 and TRBJ2-7, is EPEVTQTPSHQVTQMGQEVILRCVPISNHLYFYWYRQILGQKVEFLVSFYNNEISEKSEIFDDQFSVERPDGSNFTLKIRSTKLEDSAMYFCASSEAGDSLYEQYFGPGTRLTVT.

The chain links TRBV18 to TRBJ2-7; D call uncertain. Per the germline V gene, CDR1 is KGHSH and CDR2 is LQKENI. With 2 bases removed from V and 2 bases from J, the gap between germline ends came to 13 bases. The CDR3 has 15 amino acids. This CDR3 reads CASSPGTVKAYEQYF. The CDR3 nucleotides are TGTGCCAGCTCACCAGGAACAGTTAAGGCCTACGAGCAGTACTTC. The full variable domain, with the rest looked up from reference TRBV18 and TRBJ2-7, is NAGVMQNPRHLVRRRGQEARLRCSPMKGHSHVYWYRQLPEEGLKFMVYLQKENIIDESGMPKERFSAEFPKEGPSILRIQQVVRGDSAAYFCASSPGTVKAYEQYFGPGTRLTVT.

This clonotype has at least ten counts. The chain carries TRBV7-3 and TRBJ2-1; 11 nucleotides agree with TRBD2. Germline CDR1 reads SGHTA; CDR2 reads FQGTGA. Trimming at V came to 4 bases and at J to 6 bases, leaving 5 bases not matched to a gene. The CDR3 sequence is 15 residues long. The CDR3: CASSSLAGGGNEQFF. CDR3 nucleotide sequence: TGTGCCAGCAGCTCCCTAGCGGGAGGTGGCAATGAGCAGTTCTTC.